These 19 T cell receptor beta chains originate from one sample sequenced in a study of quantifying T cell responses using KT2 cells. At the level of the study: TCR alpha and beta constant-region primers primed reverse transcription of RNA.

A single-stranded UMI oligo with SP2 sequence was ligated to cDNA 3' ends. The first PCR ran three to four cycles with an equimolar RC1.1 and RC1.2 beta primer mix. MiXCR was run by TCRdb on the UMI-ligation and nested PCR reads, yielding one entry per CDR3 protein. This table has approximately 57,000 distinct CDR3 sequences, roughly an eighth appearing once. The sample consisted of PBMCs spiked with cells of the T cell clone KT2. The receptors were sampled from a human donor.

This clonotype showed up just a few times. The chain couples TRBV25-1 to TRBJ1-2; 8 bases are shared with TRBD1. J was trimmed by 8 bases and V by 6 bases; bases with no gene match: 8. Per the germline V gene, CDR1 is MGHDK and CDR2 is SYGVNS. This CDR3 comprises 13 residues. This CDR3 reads CASSFRGQGGYTF. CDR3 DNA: TGTGCCAGCAGCTTCAGGGGGCAAGGAGGCTACACCTTC.

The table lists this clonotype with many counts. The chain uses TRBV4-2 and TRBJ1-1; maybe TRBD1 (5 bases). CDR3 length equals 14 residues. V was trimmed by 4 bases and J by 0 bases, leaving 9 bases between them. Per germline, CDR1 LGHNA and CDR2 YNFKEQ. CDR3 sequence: CASSPQGLNTEAFF. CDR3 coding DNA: TGTGCCAGCAGCCCCCAGGGTTTGAACACTGAAGCTTTCTTT.

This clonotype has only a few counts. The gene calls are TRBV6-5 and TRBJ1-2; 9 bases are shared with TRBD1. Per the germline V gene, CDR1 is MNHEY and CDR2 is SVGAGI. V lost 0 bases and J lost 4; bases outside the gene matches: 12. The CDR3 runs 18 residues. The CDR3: CASSYSIAQGARGYGYTF. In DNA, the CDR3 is TGTGCCAGCAGTTACTCGATCGCACAGGGGGCGCGGGGCTATGGCTACACCTTC.

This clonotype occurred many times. The CDR3 nucleotides are TGCGCCAGCAGCTTGAGGGGGATCCGACAATACACTGAAGCTTTCTTT. Its translation: CASSLRGIRQYTEAFF. This chain joins TRBV5-1 and TRBJ1-1; D perhaps matches TRBD1 (6 bases). The CDR3 is 16 amino acids. V gave up 1 base and J gave up 3 bases, with 16 bases separating them. Germline CDR1 and CDR2: SGHRS and YFSETQ.

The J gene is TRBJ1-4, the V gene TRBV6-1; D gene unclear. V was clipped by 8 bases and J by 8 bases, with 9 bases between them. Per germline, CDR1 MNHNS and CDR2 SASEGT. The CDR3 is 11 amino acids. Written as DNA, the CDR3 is TGTGCCAGCGTCGATGGGGAAAAACTGTTTTTT. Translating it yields CASVDGEKLFF.

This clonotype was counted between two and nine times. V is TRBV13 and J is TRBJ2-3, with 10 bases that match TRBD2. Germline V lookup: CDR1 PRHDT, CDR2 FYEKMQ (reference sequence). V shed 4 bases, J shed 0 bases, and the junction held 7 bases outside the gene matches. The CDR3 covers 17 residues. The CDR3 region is CASSSYLTSGSTDTQYF. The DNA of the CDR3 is TGTGCCAGCAGCTCGTACCTGACTAGCGGGAGCACAGATACGCAGTATTTT.

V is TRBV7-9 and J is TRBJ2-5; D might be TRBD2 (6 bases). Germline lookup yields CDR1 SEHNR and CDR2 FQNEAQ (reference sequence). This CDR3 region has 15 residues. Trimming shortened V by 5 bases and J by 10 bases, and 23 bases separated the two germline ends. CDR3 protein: CASSQGLGAKVGQYF. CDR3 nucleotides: TGTGCCAGCAGCCAGGGACTGGGAGCTAAGGTCGGCCAGTACTTC.

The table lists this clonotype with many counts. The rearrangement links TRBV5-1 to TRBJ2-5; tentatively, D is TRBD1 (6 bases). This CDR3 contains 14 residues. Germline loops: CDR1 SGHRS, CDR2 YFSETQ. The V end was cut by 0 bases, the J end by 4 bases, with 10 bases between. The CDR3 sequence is CASSLATGTETQYF. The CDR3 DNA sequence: TGCGCCAGCAGCTTGGCTACAGGGACAGAGACCCAGTACTTC.

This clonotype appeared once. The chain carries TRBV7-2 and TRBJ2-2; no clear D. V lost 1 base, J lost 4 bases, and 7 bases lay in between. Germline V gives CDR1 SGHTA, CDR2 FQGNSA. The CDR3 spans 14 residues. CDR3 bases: TGTGCCAGCAGCTTAGGGCAAGGCACCGGGGAGCTGTTTTTT. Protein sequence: CASSLGQGTGELFF.

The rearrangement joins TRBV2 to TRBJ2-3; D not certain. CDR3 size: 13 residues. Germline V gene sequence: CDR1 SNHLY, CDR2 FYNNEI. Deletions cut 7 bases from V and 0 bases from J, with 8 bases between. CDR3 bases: TGTGCCAGCAATAGATTAAGCACAGATACGCAGTATTTT. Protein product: CASNRLSTDTQYF.

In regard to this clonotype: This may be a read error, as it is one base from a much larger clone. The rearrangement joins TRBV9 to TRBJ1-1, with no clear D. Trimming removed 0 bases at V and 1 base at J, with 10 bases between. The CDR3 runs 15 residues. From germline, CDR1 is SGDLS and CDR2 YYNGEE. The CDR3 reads CASSVEATGNTEAFF. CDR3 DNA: TGTGCCAGCAGCGTAGAGGCGACCGGGAACACTGAAGCTTTCTTT.

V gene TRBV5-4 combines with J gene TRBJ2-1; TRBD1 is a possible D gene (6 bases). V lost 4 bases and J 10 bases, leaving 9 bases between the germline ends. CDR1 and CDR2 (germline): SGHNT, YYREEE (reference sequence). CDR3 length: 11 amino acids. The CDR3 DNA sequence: TGTGCCAGCAGCCCTGGGACAGAGCAGTTCTTC. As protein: CASSPGTEQFF.

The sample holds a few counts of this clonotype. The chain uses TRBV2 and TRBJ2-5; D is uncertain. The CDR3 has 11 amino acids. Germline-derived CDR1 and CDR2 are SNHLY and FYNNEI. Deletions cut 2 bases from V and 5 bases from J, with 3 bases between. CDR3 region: CASSESETQYF. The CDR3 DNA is TGTGCCAGCAGTGAAAGTGAGACCCAGTACTTC.

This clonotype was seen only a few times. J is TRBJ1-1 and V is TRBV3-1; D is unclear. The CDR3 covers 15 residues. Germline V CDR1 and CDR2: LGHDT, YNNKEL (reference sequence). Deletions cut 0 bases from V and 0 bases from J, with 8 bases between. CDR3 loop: CASSQDDGMNTEAFF. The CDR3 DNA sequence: TGTGCCAGCAGCCAAGATGACGGTATGAACACTGAAGCTTTCTTT.

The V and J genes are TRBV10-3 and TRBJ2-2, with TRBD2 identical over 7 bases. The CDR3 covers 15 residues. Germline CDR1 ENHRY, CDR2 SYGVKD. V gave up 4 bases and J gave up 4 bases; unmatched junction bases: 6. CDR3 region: CAISAAGPPTGELFF. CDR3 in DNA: TGTGCCATCAGTGCAGCGGGACCGCCCACCGGGGAGCTGTTTTTT.

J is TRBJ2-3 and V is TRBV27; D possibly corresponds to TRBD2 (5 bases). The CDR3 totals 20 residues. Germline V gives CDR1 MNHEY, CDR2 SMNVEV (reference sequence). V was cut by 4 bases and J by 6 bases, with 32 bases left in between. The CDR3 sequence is CASSSPLRNPVREGLDTQYF. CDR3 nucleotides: TGTGCCAGCAGTTCCCCCCTTCGAAATCCGGTTCGAGAGGGCCTGGATACGCAGTATTTT.

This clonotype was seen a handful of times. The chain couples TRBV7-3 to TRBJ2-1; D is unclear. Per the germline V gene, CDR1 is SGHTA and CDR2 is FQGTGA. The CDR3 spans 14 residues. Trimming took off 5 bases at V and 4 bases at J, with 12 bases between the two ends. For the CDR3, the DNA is TGTGCCAGCAGCCCATCGACCGATTACAATGAGCAGTTCTTC. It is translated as CASSPSTDYNEQFF.

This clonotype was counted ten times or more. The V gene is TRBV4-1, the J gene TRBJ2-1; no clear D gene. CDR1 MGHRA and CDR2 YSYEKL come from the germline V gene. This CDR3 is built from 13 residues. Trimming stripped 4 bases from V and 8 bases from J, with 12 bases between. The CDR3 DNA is TGCGCCAGCAGCCGAATACCCGCGGATGAGCAGTTCTTC. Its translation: CASSRIPADEQFF.

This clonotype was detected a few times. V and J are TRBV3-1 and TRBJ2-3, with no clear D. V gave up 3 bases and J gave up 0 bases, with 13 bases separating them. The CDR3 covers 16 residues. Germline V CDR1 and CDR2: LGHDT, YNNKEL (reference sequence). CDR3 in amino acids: CASSHLPISSTDTQYF. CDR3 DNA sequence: TGTGCCAGCAGCCACTTACCTATTTCTAGCACAGATACGCAGTATTTT.